This T cell receptor (beta chain) originates from a study of shared clonotypes between healthy human individuals. CD45RO-negative, CCR7-positively selected cells formed the naive CD8 fraction, excluding terminally differentiated effector memory CD45RA+ cells. None of the donors, who were healthy HIV-negative adults, had recently had acute infections or vaccinations. All participating donors were Caucasian adults from Nashville, Tennessee. Using 200 ng DNA, approximately 30,000 T cell genomes, the sorted-subset replicate PCRs were run. Some clones are missing from TCRdb's copy, which holds only in-frame ones; the method was immunoSEQ multiplex PCR. The sample yields about 2.1 million clones, 85% to 95% seen once. J lost 1 base, V lost 5 bases, and 5 bases had no gene match. The length of the CDR3 is 15 residues. In germline, CDR1 is SGHRS, CDR2 YFSETQ.

This TCR came from a man aged 18 to 30 in good health. Some clones in this sample may be carry-over from other donors' samples. The chain couples TRBV5-1 to TRBJ2-7; 11 positions match TRBD2. The specimen was naive CD8+ T cells from PBMCs. CDR3 loop: CASSLASGRSYEQYF. The CDR3 DNA sequence: TGCGCCAGCAGTCTTGCTAGCGGGAGGTCCTACGAGCAGTACTTC.